This T cell receptor beta chain emerged from a study of CD8 T cells in ankylosing spondylitis. There are 13 residues in the CDR3. The germline CDR1 and CDR2 sequences are SQVTM and ANQGSEA. V lost 7 bases and J lost 0, with 10 bases in between. Molecular-barcoded quantitative 5'-RACE produced these TCR beta libraries. TCRdb reprocessed the 5' RACE reads with MiXCR, giving one entry per CDR3 protein. The sample consists of fewer than 750,000 distinct CDR3 sequences, 15% to 20% of them appearing once. General observations from the study: In ankylosing spondylitis patients, matched synovial fluid reportedly showed significant enrichment of disease-linked clones. It appeared that ankylosing spondylitis blood was characterized by a TCR beta motif of several highly homologous variants.

As to this clonotype: Its antigen is unknown.

The clonotype originates from a male donor with ankylosing spondylitis. Sequencing was carried out using blood, either unsorted or a sorted T cell fraction (not recorded which). The J gene is TRBJ2-1, the V gene TRBV29-1; maybe TRBD1 (5 bases). The DNA for the CDR3 is TGCAGCGCCGGACACGACTCCTACAATGAGCAGTTCTTC. This encodes CSAGHDSYNEQFF.